This T cell receptor beta chain was captured in a study of graft-versus-host responses after intestinal transplantation. This clone was counted only a few times. Profiled with immunoSEQ multiplex PCR; TCRdb holds only in-frame clones, not every one. The table shows approximately 23,000 clones, with around 47% occurring only once. CDR3 length: 17 amino acids. Germline loops: CDR1 MDHEN, CDR2 SYDVKM. Losses at the gene ends were 4 bases for V and 7 bases for J; bases not matched to a gene: 14. Irradiated, violet-dye-labeled stimulator cells, about 200,000 in number, were plated with about 200,000 CFSE-labeled responder cells.

This specimen was alloreactive CD8+ T cells from a mixed lymphocyte reaction culture, taken before transplantation. The subset here: CFSE-low proliferating T cells sorted from roughly six-day pre-transplant mixed lymphocyte reaction (GvH or HvG direction). The chain carries TRBV28 and TRBJ2-1, with 9 nucleotides matching TRBD1. The sequence derives from a human patient who was an organ donor for intestinal transplantation. This chain's CDR3 is CASSSQWDREVYNEQFF. In DNA, the CDR3 is TGTGCCAGCAGTTCCCAGTGGGACAGGGAAGTGTATAATGAGCAGTTCTTC.